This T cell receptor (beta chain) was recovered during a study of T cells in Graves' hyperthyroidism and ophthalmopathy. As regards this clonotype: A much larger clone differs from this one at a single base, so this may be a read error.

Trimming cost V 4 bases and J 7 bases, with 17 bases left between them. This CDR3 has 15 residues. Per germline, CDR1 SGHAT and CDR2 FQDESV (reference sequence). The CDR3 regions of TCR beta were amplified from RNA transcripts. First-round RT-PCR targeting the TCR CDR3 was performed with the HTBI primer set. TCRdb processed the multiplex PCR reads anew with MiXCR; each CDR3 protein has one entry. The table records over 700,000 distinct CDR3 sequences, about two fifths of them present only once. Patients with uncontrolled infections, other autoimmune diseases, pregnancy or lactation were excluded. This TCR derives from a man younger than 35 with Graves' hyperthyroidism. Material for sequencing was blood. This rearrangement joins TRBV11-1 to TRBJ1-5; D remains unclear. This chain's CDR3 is CASSSDGEVNQPQHF. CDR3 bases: TGTGCCAGCAGCTCCGACGGGGAAGTAAACCAGCCCCAGCATTTT. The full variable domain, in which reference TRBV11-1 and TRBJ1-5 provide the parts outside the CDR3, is EAEVAQSPRYKITEKSQAVAFWCDPISGHATLYWYRQILGQGPELLVQFQDESVVDDSQLPKDRFSAERLKGVDSTLKIQPAELGDSAMYLCASSSDGEVNQPQHFGDGTRLSIL.